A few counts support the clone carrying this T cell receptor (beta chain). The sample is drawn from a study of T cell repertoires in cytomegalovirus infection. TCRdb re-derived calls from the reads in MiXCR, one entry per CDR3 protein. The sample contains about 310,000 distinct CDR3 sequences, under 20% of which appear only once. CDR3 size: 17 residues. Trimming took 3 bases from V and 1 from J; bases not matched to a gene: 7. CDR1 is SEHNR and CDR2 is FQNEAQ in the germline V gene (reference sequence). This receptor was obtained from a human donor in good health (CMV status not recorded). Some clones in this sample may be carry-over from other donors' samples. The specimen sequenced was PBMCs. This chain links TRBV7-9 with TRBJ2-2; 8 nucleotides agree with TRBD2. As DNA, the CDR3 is TGTGCCAGCAGCTTCGGGGGGGGCTCGCGGAACACCGGGGAGCTGTTTTTT. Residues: CASSFGGGSRNTGELFF.